This TCR beta chain emerged from a study of blood T cell repertoires in COVID-19. Overall study: Donors in the United States, Italy and Spain gave samples during acute or convalescent COVID-19.

The germline CDR1 and CDR2 sequences are SGHDT and YYEEEE. Germline trimming cut 4 bases from V and 0 bases from J; bases unmatched to any gene: 7. The CDR3 length is 16 residues. Original handling: The authors estimated nucleated cell counts from reference gene primer amplification. Sequencing used immunoSEQ multiplex PCR; TCRdb keeps in-frame clones, though not all of them. V, J and clone size are those of that table, while D and trimming were read from the DNA. Here the sample spans a few hundred thousand clones, about 89% being singletons. The receptor's source is a man between 40 and 49 years old with acute or convalescent COVID-19. Sequenced sample: peripheral blood. The chain uses TRBV5-6 and TRBJ1-3, with 7 bases that match TRBD1. In nucleotides, the CDR3 is TGTGCCAGCAGCATCCAACAGGGGTACTCTGGAAACACCATATATTTT. Amino acids: CASSIQQGYSGNTIYF.